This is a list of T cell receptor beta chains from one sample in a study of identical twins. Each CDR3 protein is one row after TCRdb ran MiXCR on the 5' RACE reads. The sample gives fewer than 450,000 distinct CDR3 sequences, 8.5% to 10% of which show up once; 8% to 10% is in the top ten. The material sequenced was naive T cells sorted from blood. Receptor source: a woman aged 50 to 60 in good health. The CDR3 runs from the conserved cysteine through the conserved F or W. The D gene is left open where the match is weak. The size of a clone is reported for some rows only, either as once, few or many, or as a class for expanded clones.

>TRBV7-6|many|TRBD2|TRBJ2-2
CASSLSLAGTPTNTGELFF
TGTGCCAGCAGCTTAAGCCTAGCGGGAACTCCCACCAACACCGGGGAGCTGTTTTTT
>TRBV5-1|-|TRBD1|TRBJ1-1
CASSLAQGAGTEAFF
TGCGCCAGCAGCTTGGCACAGGGGGCAGGAACTGAAGCTTTCTTT
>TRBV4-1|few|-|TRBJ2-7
CASSLEPGDYEQYF
TGCGCCAGCAGCCTGGAACCAGGGGACTACGAGCAGTACTTC
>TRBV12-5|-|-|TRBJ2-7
CASGRLRGSRWEQYF
TGTGCTAGTGGGCGCCTAAGGGGGTCTCGCTGGGAGCAGTACTTC
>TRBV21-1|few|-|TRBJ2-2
CASNRDRELFF
TGTGCCAGCAACAGGGACCGGGAGCTGTTTTTT
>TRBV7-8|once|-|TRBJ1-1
CASIQSRALGLNTEAFF
TGTGCCAGCATACAATCCAGGGCCCTGGGGCTGAACACTGAAGCTTTCTTT
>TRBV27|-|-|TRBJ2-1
CASSSWYEQFF
TGTGCCAGCAGTTCGTGGTATGAGCAGTTCTTC
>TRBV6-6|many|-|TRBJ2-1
CASSTTGNEQFF
TGTGCCAGCAGTACCACAGGGAATGAGCAGTTCTTC
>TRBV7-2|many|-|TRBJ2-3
CASKQGSGTDTQYF
TGTGCCAGCAAACAGGGAAGTGGGACAGATACGCAGTATTTT
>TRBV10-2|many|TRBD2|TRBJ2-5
CASRSGTRGRETQYF
TGCGCCAGCAGATCCGGGACTAGAGGTAGAGAGACCCAGTACTTC
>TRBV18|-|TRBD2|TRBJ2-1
CASSPRVLAGEGEQFF
TGTGCCAGCTCACCAAGAGTGCTAGCGGGAGAGGGTGAGCAGTTCTTC
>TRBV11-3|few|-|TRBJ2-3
CASSLGRFRSRDPDTQYF
TGTGCCAGCAGCTTAGGGAGGTTCAGATCCCGAGACCCAGATACGCAGTATTTT
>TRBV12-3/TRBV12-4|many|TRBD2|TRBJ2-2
CASRKLAGGSGELFF
TGTGCCAGCAGAAAACTAGCGGGAGGATCCGGGGAGCTGTTTTTT
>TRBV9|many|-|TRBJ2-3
CASSFNRGSDTQYF
TGTGCCAGCAGTTTTAACCGGGGCTCAGATACGCAGTATTTT
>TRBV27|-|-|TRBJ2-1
CASVGVREQFF
TGTGCCAGCGTCGGAGTCCGGGAGCAGTTCTTC
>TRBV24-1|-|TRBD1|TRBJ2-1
CATSDRQGAYNEQFF
TGTGCCACCAGTGACCGACAGGGAGCCTACAATGAGCAGTTCTTC
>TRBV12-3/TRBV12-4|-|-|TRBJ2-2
CASRKTSGRNTGELFF
TGTGCCAGCAGAAAAACCTCGGGACGGAACACCGGGGAGCTGTTTTTT
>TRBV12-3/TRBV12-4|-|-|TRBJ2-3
CASSLGQRLRTDTQYF
TGTGCCAGCAGTTTGGGCCAACGTCTAAGAACAGATACGCAGTATTTT
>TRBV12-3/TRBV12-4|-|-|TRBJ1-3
CASRLRQVPGNTIYF
TGTGCCAGCAGACTCAGACAAGTTCCTGGAAACACCATATATTTT
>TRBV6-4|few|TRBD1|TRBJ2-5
CASSGDRGKTQYF
TGTGCCAGCAGTGGGGACAGGGGTAAGACCCAGTACTTC
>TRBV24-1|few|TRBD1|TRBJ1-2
CATSDPGQGNYGYTF
TGTGCCACCAGTGACCCGGGACAGGGGAACTATGGCTACACCTTC
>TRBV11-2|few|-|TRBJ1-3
CASSQQRAGNTIYF
TGTGCCAGCAGCCAACAGAGAGCTGGAAACACCATATATTTT
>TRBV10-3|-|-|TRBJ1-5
CAISESTVGQPQHF
TGTGCCATCAGTGAGTCGACGGTGGGGCAGCCCCAGCATTTT
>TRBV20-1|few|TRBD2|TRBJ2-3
CSALPSGRVSSTDTQYF
TGCAGTGCCCTACCTAGCGGGAGGGTTTCTAGCACAGATACGCAGTATTTT
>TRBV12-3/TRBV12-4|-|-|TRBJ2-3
CASSFIADTQYF
TGTGCCAGCAGTTTTATTGCAGATACGCAGTATTTT
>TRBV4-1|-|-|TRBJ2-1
CASTRGPGINEQFF
TGCGCCAGCACCAGGGGCCCAGGGATCAATGAGCAGTTCTTC
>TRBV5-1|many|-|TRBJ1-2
CASTREVGEAYGYTF
TGCGCCAGCACCCGGGAGGTCGGCGAGGCCTATGGCTACACCTTC
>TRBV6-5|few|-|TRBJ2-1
CASSYKTGEQFF
TGTGCCAGCAGTTATAAAACTGGCGAGCAGTTCTTC
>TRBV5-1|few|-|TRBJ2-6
CASRTSGANVLTF
TGCGCCAGTCGAACCTCTGGGGCCAACGTCCTGACTTTC